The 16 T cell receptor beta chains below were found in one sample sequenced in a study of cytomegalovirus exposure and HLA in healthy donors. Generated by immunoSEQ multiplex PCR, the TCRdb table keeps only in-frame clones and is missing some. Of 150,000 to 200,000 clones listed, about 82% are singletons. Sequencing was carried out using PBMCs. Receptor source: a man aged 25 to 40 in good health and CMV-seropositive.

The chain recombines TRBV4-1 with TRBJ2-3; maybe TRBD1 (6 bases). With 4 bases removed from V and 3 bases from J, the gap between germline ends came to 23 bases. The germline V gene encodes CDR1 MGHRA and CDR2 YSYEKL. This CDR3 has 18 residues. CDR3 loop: CASSPQRGSRQGTDTQYF. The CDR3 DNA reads TGCGCCAGCAGCCCACAGAGGGGGTCCAGGCAGGGGACAGATACGCAGTATTTT.

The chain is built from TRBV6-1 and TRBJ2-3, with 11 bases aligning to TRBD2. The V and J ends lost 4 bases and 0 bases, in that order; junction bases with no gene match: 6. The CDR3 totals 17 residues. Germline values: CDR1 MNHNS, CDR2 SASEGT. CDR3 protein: CASSGVAGGSSTDTQYF. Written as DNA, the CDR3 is TGTGCCAGCAGTGGCGTAGCGGGGGGGTCTAGCACAGATACGCAGTATTTT.

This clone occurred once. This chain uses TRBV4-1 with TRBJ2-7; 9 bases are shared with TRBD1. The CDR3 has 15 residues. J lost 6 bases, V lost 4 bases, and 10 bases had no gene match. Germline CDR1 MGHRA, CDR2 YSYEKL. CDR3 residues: CASSPSEGQGVEQYF. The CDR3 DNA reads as TGCGCCAGCAGCCCCTCAGAGGGACAGGGTGTCGAGCAGTACTTC.

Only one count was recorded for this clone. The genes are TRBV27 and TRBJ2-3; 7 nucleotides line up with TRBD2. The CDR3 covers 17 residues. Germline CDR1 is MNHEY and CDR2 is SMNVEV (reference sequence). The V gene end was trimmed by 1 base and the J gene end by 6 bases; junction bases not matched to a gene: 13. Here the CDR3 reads CASSLFRASGPADTQYF. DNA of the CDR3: TGTGCCAGCAGTTTATTTCGGGCTAGCGGCCCGGCCGATACGCAGTATTTT.

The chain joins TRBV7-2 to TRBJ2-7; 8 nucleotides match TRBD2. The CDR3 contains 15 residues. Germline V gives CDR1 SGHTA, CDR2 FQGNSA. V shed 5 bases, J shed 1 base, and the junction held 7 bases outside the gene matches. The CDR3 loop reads CASSPGGGTSYEQYF. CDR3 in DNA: TGTGCCAGCAGCCCCGGGGGGGGTACATCCTACGAGCAGTACTTC.

CDR3 residues: CASSLKSGQETQYF. The CDR3, as DNA: TGTGCCAGCAGCTTGAAATCGGGCCAAGAGACCCAGTACTTC. The gene calls are TRBV5-4 and TRBJ2-5, with no clear D. V was trimmed by 1 base and J by 1 base, leaving 8 bases between them. The CDR3 extends over 14 amino acids. Germline CDR1 is SGHNT and CDR2 is YYREEE (reference sequence).

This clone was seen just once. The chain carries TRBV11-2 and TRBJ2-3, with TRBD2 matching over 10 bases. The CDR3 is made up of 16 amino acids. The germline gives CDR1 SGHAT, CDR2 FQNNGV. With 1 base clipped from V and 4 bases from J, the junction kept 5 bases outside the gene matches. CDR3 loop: CASSLGTSGVADTQYF. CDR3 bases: TGTGCCAGCAGCTTAGGAACTAGCGGGGTGGCAGATACGCAGTATTTT.

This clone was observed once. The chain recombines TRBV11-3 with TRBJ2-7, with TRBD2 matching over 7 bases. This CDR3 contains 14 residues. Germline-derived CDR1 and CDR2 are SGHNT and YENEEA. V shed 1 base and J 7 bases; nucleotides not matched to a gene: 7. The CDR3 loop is CASSLGDSGGEQYF. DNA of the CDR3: TGTGCCAGCAGCTTAGGGGACTCCGGGGGGGAGCAGTACTTC.

For the CDR3, the DNA is TGTGCCAGCTCACCGGTACCGACAAATGAAAAACTGTTTTTT. Translation: CASSPVPTNEKLFF. The chain joins TRBV18 to TRBJ1-4; D unclear. Trimming stripped 3 bases from V and 5 bases from J, with 10 bases between. CDR1 KGHSH and CDR2 LQKENI come from the germline V gene. The CDR3 is 14 residues long. Using reference TRBV18 and TRBJ1-4 for the parts outside the CDR3, the full variable domain is NAGVMQNPRHLVRRRGQEARLRCSPMKGHSHVYWYRQLPEEGLKFMVYLQKENIIDESGMPKERFSAEFPKEGPSILRIQQVVRGDSAAYFCASSPVPTNEKLFFGSGTQLSVL.

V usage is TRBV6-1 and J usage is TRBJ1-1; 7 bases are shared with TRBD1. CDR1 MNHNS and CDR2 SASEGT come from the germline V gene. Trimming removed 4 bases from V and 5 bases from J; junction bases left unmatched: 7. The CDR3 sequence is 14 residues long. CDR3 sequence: CASSVDRAGTEAFF. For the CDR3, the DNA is TGTGCCAGCAGTGTTGACAGGGCGGGAACTGAAGCTTTCTTT.

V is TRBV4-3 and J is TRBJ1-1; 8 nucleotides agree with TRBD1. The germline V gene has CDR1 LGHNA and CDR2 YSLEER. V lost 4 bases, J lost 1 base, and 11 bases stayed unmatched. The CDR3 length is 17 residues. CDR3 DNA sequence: TGCGCCAGCAGCCGCATCCCCACAGGGGGAGGGAACACTGAAGCTTTCTTT. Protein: CASSRIPTGGGNTEAFF.

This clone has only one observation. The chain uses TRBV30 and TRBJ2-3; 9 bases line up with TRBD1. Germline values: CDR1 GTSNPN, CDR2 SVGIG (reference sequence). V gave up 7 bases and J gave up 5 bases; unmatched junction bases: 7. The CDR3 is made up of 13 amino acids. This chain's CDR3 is CAYRTGEGDTQYF. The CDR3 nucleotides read TGTGCCTACAGGACAGGGGAGGGAGATACGCAGTATTTT.

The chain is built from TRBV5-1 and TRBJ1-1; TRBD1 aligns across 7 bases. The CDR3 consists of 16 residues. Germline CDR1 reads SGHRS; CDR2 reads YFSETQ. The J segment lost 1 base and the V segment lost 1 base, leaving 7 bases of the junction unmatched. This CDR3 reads CASSLRPGGGNTEAFF. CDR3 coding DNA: TGCGCCAGCAGCTTGAGACCAGGGGGAGGGAACACTGAAGCTTTCTTT.

The CDR3, as DNA: TGTGCCAGCAGTGACCCCGGGACTAGCGGGGAGACCCAGTACTTC. Translation gives CASSDPGTSGETQYF. This chain uses TRBV2 with TRBJ2-5; 12 bases align to TRBD2. The CDR3 runs 15 residues. Trimming took 3 bases from V and 5 from J; bases not matched to a gene: 4. The germline gives CDR1 SNHLY, CDR2 FYNNEI.

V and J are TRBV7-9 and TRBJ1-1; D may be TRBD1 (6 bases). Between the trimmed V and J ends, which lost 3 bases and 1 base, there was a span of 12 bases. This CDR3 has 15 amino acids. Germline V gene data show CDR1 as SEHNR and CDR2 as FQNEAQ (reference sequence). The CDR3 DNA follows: TGTGCCAGCAGCTTGGCAGGGGTCAGGAACACTGAAGCTTTCTTT. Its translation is CASSLAGVRNTEAFF.

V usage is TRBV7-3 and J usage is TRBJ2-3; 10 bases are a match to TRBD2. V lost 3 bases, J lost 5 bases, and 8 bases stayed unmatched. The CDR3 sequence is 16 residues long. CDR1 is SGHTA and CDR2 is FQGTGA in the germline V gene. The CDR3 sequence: CASSFASGGGGDTQYF. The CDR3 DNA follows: TGTGCCAGCAGCTTTGCTAGCGGGGGTGGGGGAGATACGCAGTATTTT.